Shown below are 4 T cell receptor beta chains from a single sample sequenced in a study of blood T cell repertoires in COVID-19. Method: immunoSEQ multiplex PCR; TCRdb's copy keeps in-frame clones and lacks some. Here the sample spans some 110,000 clones, about three quarters being singletons. The sample comprised peripheral blood. All receptors come from a man between 65 and 85 years old with acute or convalescent COVID-19.

CDR3 sequence: CASSFDRTYGYTF. CDR3 DNA: TGTGCCAGCAGTTTCGACAGGACTTATGGCTACACCTTC. The V gene is TRBV28, the J gene TRBJ1-2; maybe TRBD1 (6 bases). Germline-derived CDR1 and CDR2 are MDHEN and SYDVKM. The CDR3 contains 13 residues. V lost 3 bases to trimming and J lost 5 bases, with 10 bases between them.

CDR3 coding DNA: TGTGCCAGCAGTGAGGGGCGGGAGGCGACCTACGAGCAGTACTTC. It translates to CASSEGREATYEQYF. The J gene is TRBJ2-7, the V gene TRBV2, with 8 bases matching TRBD2. Germline CDR1 reads SNHLY; CDR2 reads FYNNEI. J gave up 2 bases and V 3 bases, and 6 bases lay outside the gene matches. The CDR3 length is 15 residues.

This clone was seen a handful of times. V usage is TRBV9 and J usage is TRBJ2-7, with D unclear. Germline CDR1 and CDR2: SGDLS and YYNGEE. V lost 0 bases and J 6 bases, leaving 10 bases between the germline ends. This CDR3 has 13 residues. CDR3 amino acids: CASSVDRASEQYF. The CDR3, as DNA: TGTGCCAGCAGCGTAGACAGAGCCTCCGAGCAGTACTTC.

V usage is TRBV6-2 or TRBV6-3 and J usage is TRBJ2-7; 7 bases match TRBD1. V lost 4 bases, J lost 2 bases, and 5 bases stayed unmatched. The germline gives CDR1 MNHEY, CDR2 SVGEGT. The CDR3 length is 14 residues. DNA for the CDR3: TGTGCCAGCAGTTTTTGGACAGGCGCCTACGAGCAGTACTTC. Residues: CASSFWTGAYEQYF.